The source of this T cell receptor (beta chain) is a study of T cell responses to AZD1222 COVID-19 vaccine. Profiling relied on immunoSEQ multiplex PCR, and the TCRdb table lists in-frame clones only, not all of them. The sample contains more than 75,000 clones, roughly nine tenths of which appear only once. Germline V CDR1 and CDR2: MNHNS, SASEGT. This CDR3 has 14 amino acids. The germline V and J ends were trimmed by 1 base and 7 bases, with 13 bases remaining between them. The source of this sequence is an adult in good health. The chain has TRBV6-1 and TRBJ1-2; possibly TRBD1 for D (5 bases). Sequencing used peripheral blood, obtained on day 0 of AZD1222 vaccination. The CDR3 here is CASSEGAGLSGYTF. In DNA form, the CDR3 reads TGTGCCAGCAGTGAAGGGGCAGGGCTTAGTGGCTACACCTTC.